A single sample is the source of the 17 T cell receptor beta chains below, sequenced in a study of blood T cell repertoires in COVID-19. Profiling relied on immunoSEQ multiplex PCR, and the TCRdb table lists in-frame clones only, not all of them. The sample holds about 25,000 clones, roughly 87% seen once. The specimen sequenced was peripheral blood. The receptors come from a human donor with active COVID-19. The donor label of this sample is uncertain.

The chain is built from TRBV20-1 and TRBJ2-1; 10 bases map to TRBD2. The CDR3 is 13 amino acids. CDR1 and CDR2 (germline): DFQATT, SNEGSKA (reference sequence). Germline trimming cut 3 bases from V and 8 bases from J; bases unmatched to any gene: 4. CDR3 DNA sequence: TGCAGTGCTAGTCCTAGCGGGAGATATGAGCAGTTCTTC. This codes for CSASPSGRYEQFF.

The chain uses TRBV5-6 and TRBJ1-2, with D uncertain. The CDR3 extends over 12 amino acids. Trimming stripped 6 bases from V and 8 bases from J, with 14 bases between. Per the germline V gene, CDR1 is SGHDT and CDR2 is YYEEEE. The DNA of the CDR3 is TGTGCCAGCACCCGAGATTTCCGGGGCTACACCTTC. Amino acids: CASTRDFRGYTF.

Note on this clone: Sequence at one end of the junction differs from germline and may be a read error. V is TRBV7-7 and J is TRBJ2-1; 7 positions agree with TRBD1. CDR3 length equals 17 residues. Germline V gene lookup returns CDR1 SSHAT and CDR2 FNYEAQ (reference sequence). DNA of the CDR3: TGTGCTAGCAGCTTAGCAAAAACCCGACAGGGTATGGGTGAGCAGTTCTTC. It translates to CASSLAKTRQGMGEQFF.

The chain has TRBV24-1 and TRBJ2-5; possible D gene TRBD1, 5 bases. Trimming took off 0 bases at V and 6 bases at J, with 16 bases between the two ends. In germline, CDR1 is KGHDR, CDR2 SFDVKD. The CDR3 has 16 residues. CDR3 sequence reads: CATSDLQQENRKTQYF. DNA for the CDR3: TGTGCCACCAGTGATTTGCAACAGGAAAATAGGAAGACCCAGTACTTC.

The rearrangement links TRBV7-9 to TRBJ2-2; D ambiguous. This CDR3 has 12 residues. Trimming left V 11 bases short and J 4 bases short, with 11 bases between. The germline gives CDR1 SEHNR, CDR2 FQNEAQ (reference sequence). CDR3: CAYHRVTGELFF. The CDR3 bases are TGTGCCTATCACCGGGTCACCGGGGAGCTGTTTTTT.

The CDR3 loop reads CAISESGQGNYGYTF. CDR3 coding DNA: TGTGCCATCAGTGAGTCGGGACAGGGAAACTATGGCTACACCTTC. This sequence joins TRBV10-3 and TRBJ1-2, with 9 bases aligning to TRBD1. The germline V gene encodes CDR1 ENHRY and CDR2 SYGVKD. The CDR3 is made up of 15 amino acids. Trimming took 0 bases from V and 2 from J; bases not matched to a gene: 1.

The chain combines TRBV10-3 with TRBJ2-1; TRBD2 agrees at 13 bases. V trimming: 1 base; J trimming: 8 bases; junction bases outside the gene matches: 8. The CDR3 extends over 17 amino acids. Germline V CDR1 and CDR2: ENHRY, SYGVKD. The CDR3 loop reads CAISEFSGTSGIDEQFF. Here the CDR3 DNA reads TGTGCCATCAGTGAGTTCTCCGGGACTAGCGGGATAGATGAGCAGTTCTTC.

V usage is TRBV20-1 and J usage is TRBJ2-3; 11 bases map to TRBD2. Germline values: CDR1 DFQATT, CDR2 SNEGSKA (reference sequence). Unmatched junction bases numbered 5, after V lost 3 bases and J lost 6 bases. This CDR3 contains 14 residues. The CDR3 DNA sequence: TGCAGTGCTAGTCAACTAGCGGGAGCGGATACGCAGTATTTT. Its translation: CSASQLAGADTQYF.

In its sample, this clone is medium-sized (0.01 to 0.1%). The chain carries TRBV11-2 and TRBJ1-1; D is ambiguous. CDR1 is SGHAT, CDR2 FQNNGV, per germline. Trimming took 3 bases from V and 7 from J, leaving 6 bases between them. The CDR3 contains 11 residues. CDR3 protein: CASSLSYEAFF. Here the CDR3 DNA reads TGTGCCAGCAGCTTGAGCTATGAAGCTTTCTTT.

This chain uses TRBV15 with TRBJ1-2, with 7 nucleotides matching TRBD1. V dropped 3 bases and J dropped 8; count of bases not matched to a gene: 6. This CDR3 has 13 amino acids. Germline-derived CDR1 and CDR2 are LNHNV and YYDKDF (reference sequence). The CDR3 sequence is CATSSRTGQGYTF. The CDR3 DNA reads as TGTGCCACCAGCAGCAGGACAGGTCAAGGCTACACCTTC.

The gene calls are TRBV4-2 and TRBJ2-3, with unresolved D. V lost 0 bases and J 0 bases, leaving 13 bases between the germline ends. The CDR3 loop spans 17 amino acids. The V gene's germline CDR1 is LGHNA and CDR2 YNFKEQ. The CDR3 coding sequence is TGTGCCAGCAGCCAAGAGCAAGCGTCAACTAGCACAGATACGCAGTATTTT. Its protein is CASSQEQASTSTDTQYF.

The CDR3 nucleotides read TGTGCCAGCAGTGAAGCGGTAGCGGCTTCCTACAATGAGCAGTTCTTC. Its translation is CASSEAVAASYNEQFF. This rearrangement joins TRBV6-1 to TRBJ2-1, with D possibly TRBD2 on 6 matching bases. The CDR3 loop spans 16 amino acids. V gave up 0 bases and J gave up 1 base, with 10 bases separating them. Per germline, CDR1 MNHNS and CDR2 SASEGT.

V usage is TRBV14 and J usage is TRBJ1-1; D may be TRBD1 (6 bases). Germline CDR1 is SGHDN and CDR2 is FVKESK. The CDR3 loop spans 13 amino acids. The V and J ends lost 8 bases and 6 bases respectively, with 16 bases between them. CDR3 residues: CASLGGAISEAFF. In nucleotides, the CDR3 is TGTGCCAGCCTTGGGGGGGCGATTTCTGAAGCTTTCTTT.

To note about this clone: A junction end diverges from the germline sequence, so it may reflect a read error. Other DNA sequences in this sample translate to the same CDR3. The J gene is TRBJ2-2, the V gene TRBV2; the match to TRBD2 covers 12 bases. Germline CDR1 is SNHLY and CDR2 is FYNNEI. This CDR3 is 17 amino acids long. The CDR3 bases are TGTGCCAGCAGTGTTTCTAGCGGGAGGGCCATGGGCGGGGAGCTATTTTTT. Translating it yields CASSVSSGRAMGGELFF.

The J gene is TRBJ1-6, the V gene TRBV3-1 (or the pseudogene TRBV3-2), with D possibly matching TRBD1 (5 bases). The CDR3 spans 16 residues. Germline lookup yields CDR1 LGHDT and CDR2 YNNKEL (reference sequence). V was shortened by 0 bases and J by 7 bases, with 13 bases between the two germline ends. CDR3 protein: CASSQDPRQINSPLHF. The DNA for the CDR3 is TGTGCCAGCAGCCAAGATCCGAGACAGATCAATTCACCCCTCCACTTT.

The J gene is TRBJ1-5, the V gene TRBV13, with D tentatively TRBD1 (6 bases). This CDR3 is built from 14 residues. Deletions cut 4 bases from V and 3 bases from J, with 10 bases between. Germline V CDR1 and CDR2: PRHDT, FYEKMQ (reference sequence). The DNA of the CDR3 is TGTGCCAGCAGCTCTTACAGGGACAATCAGCCCCAGCATTTT. Translated, it gives CASSSYRDNQPQHF.

The chain uses TRBV3-1 (or the pseudogene TRBV3-2) and TRBJ2-5; possibly TRBD1 for D (5 bases). V was cut by 4 bases and J by 2 bases, with 8 bases left in between. The V gene's germline CDR1 is LGHDT and CDR2 YNNKEL (reference sequence). The CDR3 totals 13 residues. CDR3 residues: CASSRGRQETQYF. In nucleotides, the CDR3 is TGTGCCAGCAGCCGGGGCAGGCAAGAGACCCAGTACTTC.